The 6 T cell receptor beta chains listed next were all sequenced from one sample in a study of cytomegalovirus exposure and HLA in healthy donors. Primers: 60 Vbeta forward and 13 Jbeta reverse. The data were produced by immunoSEQ multiplex PCR, yet TCRdb's version contains in-frame clones alone and is incomplete. This table holds some 200,000 clones, 75% to 90% found once. Material for sequencing was PBMCs. Receptors originate from a woman aged 45-65 years in good health and CMV-seropositive.

The rearrangement uses TRBV6-1 and TRBJ1-3, with D perhaps TRBD1 (6 bases). Trimming removed 4 bases from V and 0 bases from J, with 22 bases in between. Germline V CDR1 and CDR2: MNHNS, SASEGT. CDR3 length: 19 amino acids. The CDR3 region is CASSGASLITGSSGNTIYF. DNA for the CDR3: TGTGCCAGCAGTGGGGCCAGCCTAATAACAGGGTCCTCTGGAAACACCATATATTTT.

V is TRBV28 and J is TRBJ2-2; weak D call: TRBD1 (8 bases). This CDR3 comprises 15 residues. Germline CDR1 and CDR2: MDHEN and SYDVKM. Deletions cut 6 bases from V and 4 bases from J, with 15 bases between. The DNA for the CDR3 is TGTGCCAGCAGCACGACAGGGGAGGGCACCGGGGAGCTGTTTTTT. Residues: CASSTTGEGTGELFF. Full variable domain (missing parts from reference TRBV28 and TRBJ2-2): DVKVTQSSRYLVKRTGEKVFLECVQDMDHENMFWYRQDPGLGLRLIYFSYDVKMKEKGDIPEGYSVSREKKERFSLILESASTNQTSMYLCASSTTGEGTGELFFGEGSRLTVL.

J is TRBJ2-5 and V is TRBV13; D perhaps matches TRBD1 (6 bases). This CDR3 spans 13 amino acids. Per the germline V gene, CDR1 is PRHDT and CDR2 is FYEKMQ (reference sequence). V shed 8 bases and J shed 5 bases, with 15 bases lying between them. The CDR3 sequence: CASSTGQGETQYF. The CDR3, as DNA: TGTGCCAGCTCGACAGGCCAAGGGGAGACCCAGTACTTC.

The rearrangement joins TRBV28 to TRBJ1-2; D uncertain. The CDR3 covers 21 residues. Trimming stripped 3 bases from V and 1 base from J, with 30 bases between. CDR1 MDHEN and CDR2 SYDVKM come from the germline V gene. The CDR3 DNA reads as TGTGCCAGCAGTTTTTCTCAGCAGTTTTACGTAGAGCAGGTTTTTAACTATGGCTACACCTTC. It translates to CASSFSQQFYVEQVFNYGYTF.

The genes are TRBV18 and TRBJ1-1; no definite D call. Germline V CDR1 and CDR2: KGHSH, LQKENI. The CDR3 runs 14 residues. The V gene lost 2 bases and the J gene lost 1 base, with 8 bases spanning the gap. CDR3 nucleotides: TGTGCCAGCTCACCATGGCCCCAGAACACTGAAGCTTTCTTT. Amino acid sequence: CASSPWPQNTEAFF.

This clone has just a few counts. Other DNA sequences of this sample code for an identical CDR3. The V gene is TRBV10-2, the J gene TRBJ1-1, with no clear D. The CDR3 contains 16 residues. Germline CDR1 reads WSHSY; CDR2 reads SAAADI. V lost 3 bases, J lost 2 bases, and 16 bases lay in between. This chain's CDR3 is CASSDPLQFANTEAFF. The CDR3 nucleotides are TGCGCCAGCAGTGACCCTCTACAGTTCGCCAACACTGAAGCTTTCTTT.